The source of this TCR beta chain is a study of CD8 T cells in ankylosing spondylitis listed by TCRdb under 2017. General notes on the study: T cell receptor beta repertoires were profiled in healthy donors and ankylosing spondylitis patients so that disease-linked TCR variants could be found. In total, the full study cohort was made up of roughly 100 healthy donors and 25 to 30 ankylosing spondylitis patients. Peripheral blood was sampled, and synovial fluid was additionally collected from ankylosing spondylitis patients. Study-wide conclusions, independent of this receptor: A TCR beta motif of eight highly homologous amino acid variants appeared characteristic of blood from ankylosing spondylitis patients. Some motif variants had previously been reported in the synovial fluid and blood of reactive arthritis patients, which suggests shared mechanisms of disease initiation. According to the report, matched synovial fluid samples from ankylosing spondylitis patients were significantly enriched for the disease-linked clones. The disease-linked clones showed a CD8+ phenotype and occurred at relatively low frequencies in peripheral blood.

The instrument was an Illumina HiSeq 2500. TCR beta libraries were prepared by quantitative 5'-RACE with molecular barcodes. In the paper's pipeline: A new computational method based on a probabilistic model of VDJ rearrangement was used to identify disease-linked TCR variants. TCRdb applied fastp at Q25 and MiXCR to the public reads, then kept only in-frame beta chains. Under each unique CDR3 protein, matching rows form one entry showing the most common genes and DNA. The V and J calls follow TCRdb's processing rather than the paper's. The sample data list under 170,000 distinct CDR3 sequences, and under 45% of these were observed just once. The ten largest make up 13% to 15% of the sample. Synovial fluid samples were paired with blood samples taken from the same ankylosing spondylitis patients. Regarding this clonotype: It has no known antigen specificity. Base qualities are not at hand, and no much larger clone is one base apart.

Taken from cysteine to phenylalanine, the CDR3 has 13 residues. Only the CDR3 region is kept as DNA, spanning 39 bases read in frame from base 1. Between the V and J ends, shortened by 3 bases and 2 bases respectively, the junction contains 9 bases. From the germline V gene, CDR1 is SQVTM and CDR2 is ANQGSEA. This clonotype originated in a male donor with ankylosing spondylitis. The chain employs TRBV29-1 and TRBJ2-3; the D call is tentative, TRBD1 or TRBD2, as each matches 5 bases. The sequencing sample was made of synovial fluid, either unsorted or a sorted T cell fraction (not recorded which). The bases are TGCAGCGTTGATTGGGGGTTCACAGATACGCAGTATTTT. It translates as CSVDWGFTDTQYF.